The clone carrying this T cell receptor (beta chain) was picked up many times. The antigen remains unidentified. Germline V CDR1 and CDR2: DFQATT, SNEGSKA (reference sequence). CDR3 length equals 12 residues. This sample stems from a study of blood T cells in healthy people across ages. A sample-barcoded 5' primer and a J-beta primer mix were used in a second PCR of roughly 6 to 11 cycles. Using its own MiXCR run on the 5' RACE reads, TCRdb lists one record per CDR3 protein. The table has hundreds of thousands of distinct CDR3 sequences, around half seen once. Researchers isolated at least 6 million PBMCs per sample. No fewer than 5.5 micrograms of total RNA were isolated from every sample. Study outcomes and limitations: Naive T cell percentage strongly correlated with TCR beta diversity.

The material sequenced was blood. This clonotype was sampled from a woman aged 55-69 years in good health. The chain couples TRBV20-1 to TRBJ2-1; D is unresolved. The J call is uncertain, as TRBJ2-7 better fits the DNA end. The CDR3: CSARDMKNEQYF. The DNA for the CDR3 is TGCAGTGCTAGAGACATGAAGAATGAGCAGTACTTC.